The rows below give T cell receptor beta chains drawn from one sample of a study of monozygotic twins with inflammatory bowel disease. TCRdb reprocessed the 5' RACE reads, with one entry per CDR3 protein and no DNA. The ten top clones account for around 2.5%, within a sample of 420,000 or so distinct CDR3 sequences. Sample: blood. These receptors were taken from a human donor with ulcerative colitis or Crohn's disease, or a healthy co-twin of an affected twin (not recorded which). Both conserved end residues are part of each CDR3. The order of the fields is J gene, V gene, CDR3 protein.

J gene: TRBJ2-1
V gene: TRBV18
CDR3 protein: CASSPGNTKNEQFF

J gene: TRBJ2-7
V gene: TRBV5-1
CDR3 protein: CASSLDGTGQYRPYEQYF

J gene: TRBJ2-3
V gene: TRBV5-6
CDR3 protein: CASSFSTSGSSTDTQYF

J gene: TRBJ2-3
V gene: TRBV10-3
CDR3 protein: CAISESVLTDTQYF

J gene: TRBJ1-1
V gene: TRBV9
CDR3 protein: CASSVDGLTEAFF

J gene: TRBJ2-7
V gene: TRBV24-1
CDR3 protein: CATSDFRDSRGQYF

J gene: TRBJ2-2
V gene: TRBV12-3/TRBV12-4
CDR3 protein: CASRRGTGDTGELFF

J gene: TRBJ1-5
V gene: TRBV19
CDR3 protein: CASSNRQDLSNQPQHF

J gene: TRBJ2-2
V gene: TRBV6-1
CDR3 protein: CASSPPPGWATGELFF

J gene: TRBJ1-2
V gene: TRBV20-1
CDR3 protein: CSASGGNYGYTF

J gene: TRBJ2-2
V gene: TRBV18
CDR3 protein: CASSPLAGDTGELFF

J gene: TRBJ2-7
V gene: TRBV6-2/TRBV6-3
CDR3 protein: CASIRTSGDVYEQYF

J gene: TRBJ1-2
V gene: TRBV27
CDR3 protein: CASTRSDRDNYGYTF

J gene: TRBJ1-3
V gene: TRBV28
CDR3 protein: CASSSDRRISGNTIYF

J gene: TRBJ2-2
V gene: TRBV19
CDR3 protein: CATQGPNTGELFF

J gene: TRBJ2-7
V gene: TRBV6-2/TRBV6-3
CDR3 protein: CASKTPGGRPVQGSAYEQYF

J gene: TRBJ2-2
V gene: TRBV10-3
CDR3 protein: CATGGTALPGELFF

J gene: TRBJ2-1
V gene: TRBV5-1
CDR3 protein: CASSWRLGTSAYNEQFF

J gene: TRBJ2-6
V gene: TRBV11-2
CDR3 protein: CASSLGFSSGGLSGANVLTF

J gene: TRBJ1-5
V gene: TRBV20-1
CDR3 protein: CSAQQGPRYSNQPQHF

J gene: TRBJ1-2
V gene: TRBV29-1
CDR3 protein: CSVELAPGGAGYGYTF

J gene: TRBJ2-1
V gene: TRBV19
CDR3 protein: CASSIGGLAFDEQFF

J gene: TRBJ2-1
V gene: TRBV29-1
CDR3 protein: CSARTSGGLGEQFF

J gene: TRBJ2-7
V gene: TRBV7-2
CDR3 protein: CASSPSYEQYF

J gene: TRBJ1-4
V gene: TRBV19
CDR3 protein: CAAPRAWKRQEKLFF

J gene: TRBJ1-3
V gene: TRBV5-4
CDR3 protein: CASSPIPGASGNTIYF

J gene: TRBJ1-5
V gene: TRBV12-1
CDR3 protein: CASSYLDSNRNQPQHF

J gene: TRBJ1-5
V gene: TRBV18
CDR3 protein: CASSAGGQPQHF

J gene: TRBJ2-1
V gene: TRBV27
CDR3 protein: CSSGGGNEQFF

J gene: TRBJ2-7
V gene: TRBV28
CDR3 protein: CASSPVGEDEQYF

J gene: TRBJ1-6
V gene: TRBV15
CDR3 protein: CATSRDRDGGSYNSPLHF

J gene: TRBJ1-4
V gene: TRBV12-3/TRBV12-4
CDR3 protein: CASSPVEGRGEKLFF

J gene: TRBJ1-1
V gene: TRBV29-1
CDR3 protein: CSVDWGPNTEAFF

J gene: TRBJ2-5
V gene: TRBV21-1
CDR3 protein: CASSKGGSRQETQYF

J gene: TRBJ1-6
V gene: TRBV7-2
CDR3 protein: CASSFPGRNNSPLHF

J gene: TRBJ1-2
V gene: TRBV18
CDR3 protein: CASSLHGGTGYGYTF

J gene: TRBJ2-5
V gene: TRBV28
CDR3 protein: CASLQTSGTRETQYF

J gene: TRBJ1-1
V gene: TRBV11-2
CDR3 protein: CASSFGQVLNTEAFF

J gene: TRBJ1-1
V gene: TRBV20-1
CDR3 protein: CSATANRELNTEAFF

J gene: TRBJ1-4
V gene: TRBV20-1
CDR3 protein: CSARDRLGQIGEKLFF